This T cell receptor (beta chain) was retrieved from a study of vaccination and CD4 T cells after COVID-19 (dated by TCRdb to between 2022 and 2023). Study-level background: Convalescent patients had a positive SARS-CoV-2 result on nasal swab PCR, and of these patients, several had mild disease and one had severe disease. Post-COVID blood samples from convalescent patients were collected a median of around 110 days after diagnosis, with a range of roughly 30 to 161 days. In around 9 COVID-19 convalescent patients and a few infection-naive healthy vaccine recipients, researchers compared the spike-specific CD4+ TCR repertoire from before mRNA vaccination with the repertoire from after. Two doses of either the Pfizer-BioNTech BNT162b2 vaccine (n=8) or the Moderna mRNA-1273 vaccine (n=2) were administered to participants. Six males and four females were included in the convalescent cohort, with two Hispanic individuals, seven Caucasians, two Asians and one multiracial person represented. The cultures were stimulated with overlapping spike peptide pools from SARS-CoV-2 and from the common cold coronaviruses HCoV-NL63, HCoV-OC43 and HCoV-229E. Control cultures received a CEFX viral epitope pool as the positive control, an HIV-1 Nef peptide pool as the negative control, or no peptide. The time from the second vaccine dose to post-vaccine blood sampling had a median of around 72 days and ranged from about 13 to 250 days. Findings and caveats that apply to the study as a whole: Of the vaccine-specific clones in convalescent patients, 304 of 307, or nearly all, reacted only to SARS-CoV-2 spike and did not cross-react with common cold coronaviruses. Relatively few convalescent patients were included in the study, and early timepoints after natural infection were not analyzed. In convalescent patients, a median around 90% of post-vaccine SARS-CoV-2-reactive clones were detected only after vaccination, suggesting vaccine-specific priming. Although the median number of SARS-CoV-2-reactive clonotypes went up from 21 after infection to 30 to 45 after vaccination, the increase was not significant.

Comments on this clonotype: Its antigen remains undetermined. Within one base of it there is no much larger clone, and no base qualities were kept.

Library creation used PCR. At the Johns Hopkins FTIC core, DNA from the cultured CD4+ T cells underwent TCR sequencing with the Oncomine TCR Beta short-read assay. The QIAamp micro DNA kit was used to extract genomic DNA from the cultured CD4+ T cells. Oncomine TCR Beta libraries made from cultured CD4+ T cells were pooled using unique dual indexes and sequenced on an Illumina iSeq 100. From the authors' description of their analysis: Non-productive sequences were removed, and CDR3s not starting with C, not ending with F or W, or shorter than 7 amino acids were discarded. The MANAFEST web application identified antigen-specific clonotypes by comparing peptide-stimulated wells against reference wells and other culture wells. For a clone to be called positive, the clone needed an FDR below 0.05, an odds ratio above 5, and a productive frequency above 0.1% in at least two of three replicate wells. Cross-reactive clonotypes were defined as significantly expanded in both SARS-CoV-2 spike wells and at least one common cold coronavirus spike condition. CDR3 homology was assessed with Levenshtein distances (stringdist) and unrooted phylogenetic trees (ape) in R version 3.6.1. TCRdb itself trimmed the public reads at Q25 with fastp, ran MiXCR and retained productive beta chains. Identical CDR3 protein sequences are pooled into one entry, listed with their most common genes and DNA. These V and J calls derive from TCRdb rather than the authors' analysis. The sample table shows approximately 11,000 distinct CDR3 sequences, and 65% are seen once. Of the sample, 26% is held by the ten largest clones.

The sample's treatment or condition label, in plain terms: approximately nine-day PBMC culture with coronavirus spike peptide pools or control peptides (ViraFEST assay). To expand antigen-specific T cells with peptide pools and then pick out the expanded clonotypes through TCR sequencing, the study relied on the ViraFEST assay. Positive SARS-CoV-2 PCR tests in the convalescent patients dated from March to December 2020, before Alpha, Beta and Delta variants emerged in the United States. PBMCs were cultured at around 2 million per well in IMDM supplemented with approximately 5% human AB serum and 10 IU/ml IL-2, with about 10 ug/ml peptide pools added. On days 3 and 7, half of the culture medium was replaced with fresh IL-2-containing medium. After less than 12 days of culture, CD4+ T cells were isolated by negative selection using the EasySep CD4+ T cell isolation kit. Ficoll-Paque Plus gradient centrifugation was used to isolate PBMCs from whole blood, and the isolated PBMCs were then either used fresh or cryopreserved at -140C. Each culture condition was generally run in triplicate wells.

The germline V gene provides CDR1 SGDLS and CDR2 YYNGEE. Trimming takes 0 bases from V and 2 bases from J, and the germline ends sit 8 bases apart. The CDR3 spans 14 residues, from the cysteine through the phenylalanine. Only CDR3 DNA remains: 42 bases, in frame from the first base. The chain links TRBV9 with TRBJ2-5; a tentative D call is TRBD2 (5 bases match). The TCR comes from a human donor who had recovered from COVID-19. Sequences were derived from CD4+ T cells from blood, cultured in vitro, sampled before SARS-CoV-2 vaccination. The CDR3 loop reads CASSVDLAQETQYF. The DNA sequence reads TGTGCCAGCAGCGTAGATCTAGCTCAAGAGACCCAGTACTTC.